The 29 T cell receptor beta chains listed next were all sequenced from one sample in a study of prognosis after radiotherapy for stage I lung cancer (dated by TCRdb to the early 2020s). The listed sequencing device is Illumina HiSeq 3000. Two rounds of multiplex PCR on genomic DNA were used to amplify the TCR beta CDR3 region. The first PCR round used primers specific to each TRBV and TRBJ gene, with sequences filed in Chinese patent CN105087789A. Using fastp trimming at Q25 and MiXCR clonotype assembly, TCRdb reanalyzed the public sequencing data and kept in-frame beta chains. Each entry is one CDR3 protein sequence, shown with its most common DNA and genes. Here the sample has about 31,000 distinct CDR3 sequences; roughly two fifths occur a single time. Approximately 15% of the sample is held by the ten biggest clonotypes. This material consisted of PBMCs, taken before or after stereotactic body radiation therapy (not recorded which). These receptors were collected from a donor over 45 with non-small cell lung cancer.

This clonotype was counted ten times or more. The genes are TRBV3-1 and TRBJ1-5; 10 bases are shared with TRBD1. This CDR3 contains 18 residues. The germline V gene encodes CDR1 LGHDT and CDR2 YNNKEL (reference sequence). With V trimmed by 3 bases and J by 3 bases, 11 bases remained unmatched. The CDR3 loop reads CASSHDRGRLDDNQPQHF. Written as DNA, the CDR3 is TGTGCCAGCAGCCACGACAGGGGGCGGTTAGATGACAATCAGCCCCAGCATTTT.

The chain couples TRBV3-1 to TRBJ2-7; D tentatively reads TRBD1 or TRBD2 (5 bases each). The V gene's germline CDR1 is LGHDT and CDR2 YNNKEL (reference sequence). Trimming shortened V by 1 base and J by 3 bases, and 16 bases separated the two germline ends. The length of the CDR3 is 16 residues. CDR3 sequence: CASSQVRGPPFYEQYF. The CDR3 nucleotides are TGTGCCAGCAGCCAAGTGAGGGGACCTCCGTTCTACGAGCAGTACTTC.

This clonotype was seen at least ten times. The chain uses TRBV27 and TRBJ2-5; TRBD1 might be the D (6 bases). Per the germline V gene, CDR1 is MNHEY and CDR2 is SMNVEV (reference sequence). The CDR3 totals 14 residues. Trimming took 3 bases from V and 7 from J, leaving 15 bases between them. The DNA of the CDR3 is TGTGCCAGCAGTTTGGGGGCAGGGTCCGGGACCCAGTACTTC. It specifies CASSLGAGSGTQYF.

J is TRBJ2-7 and V is TRBV6-2 or TRBV6-3, with D hard to call. Germline CDR1 and CDR2: MNHEY and SVGEGT. Trimming removed 8 bases at V and 2 bases at J, with 13 bases between. The CDR3 sequence is 13 residues long. The CDR3 nucleotides are TGTGCCAGCCGGTCAGTGATGACCTACGAGCAGTACTTC. Translating gives CASRSVMTYEQYF.

This clonotype was detected ten times or more. The gene calls are TRBV28 and TRBJ1-4; TRBD1 matches at 10 bases. The V segment lost 5 bases and the J segment 8 bases; nucleotides outside the gene matches: 5. Germline loops: CDR1 MDHEN, CDR2 SYDVKM. This CDR3 region has 14 residues. The CDR3 protein is CASSAGQGWEKLFF. CDR3 bases: TGTGCCAGCAGTGCGGGACAGGGGTGGGAAAAACTGTTTTTT. Based on the CDR3 plus reference TRBV28 and TRBJ1-4, the full variable domain is DVKVTQSSRYLVKRTGEKVFLECVQDMDHENMFWYRQDPGLGLRLIYFSYDVKMKEKGDIPEGYSVSREKKERFSLILESASTNQTSMYLCASSAGQGWEKLFFGSGTQLSVL.

In its sample, this clonotype was seen many times. The chain carries TRBV20-1 and TRBJ1-5, with 12 nucleotides matching TRBD1. The germline gives CDR1 DFQATT, CDR2 SNEGSKA (reference sequence). Trimming removed 4 bases from V and 7 bases from J; junction bases left unmatched: 14. The CDR3 runs 17 residues. The CDR3 reads CSAKTGTGGETWQPQHF. The CDR3 DNA reads TGCAGTGCTAAAACCGGGACAGGGGGCGAAACATGGCAGCCCCAGCATTTT.

The gene calls are TRBV12-3 or TRBV12-4 and TRBJ2-1, with TRBD2 as a possible D gene (6 bases). V gave up 3 bases and J gave up 0 bases, with 15 bases separating them. The CDR3 consists of 17 residues. CDR3 sequence (DNA): TGTGCCAGCAGTTTCGGTGATTGGGGACTCTCCTACAATGAGCAGTTCTTC. It specifies CASSFGDWGLSYNEQFF.

In this sample, this clonotype turned up many times. The chain joins TRBV20-1 to TRBJ2-3; no reliable D call. Germline V CDR1 and CDR2: DFQATT, SNEGSKA (reference sequence). V gave up 5 bases and J gave up 0 bases, with 15 bases separating them. The CDR3 length is 15 residues. DNA of the CDR3: TGCAGTGCTCTAAACCCACCCGGGAGCACAGATACGCAGTATTTT. Residues: CSALNPPGSTDTQYF.

This clonotype was picked up many times. This chain connects TRBV12-3 or TRBV12-4 to TRBJ2-2; TRBD1 agrees at 7 bases. V was clipped by 2 bases and J by 1 base; unmatched bases: 1. This CDR3 contains 15 residues. DNA for the CDR3: TGTGCCAGCAGTTTAAGGGGGCGGAACACCGGGGAGCTGTTTTTT. Amino acids: CASSLRGRNTGELFF.

This chain links TRBV5-1 with TRBJ1-5; D might be TRBD1 (5 bases). Germline V gene lookup returns CDR1 SGHRS and CDR2 YFSETQ. CDR3 size: 13 residues. V was clipped by 0 bases and J by 5 bases, with 6 bases between them. The CDR3 reads CASSLGGDQPQHF. The CDR3 coding sequence is TGCGCCAGCAGCTTGGGGGGGGATCAGCCCCAGCATTTT.

This clonotype appeared many times. V is TRBV20-1 and J is TRBJ1-6; weak D call: TRBD1 (5 bases). V lost 1 base to trimming and J lost 9 bases, with 16 bases between them. The germline V gene has CDR1 DFQATT and CDR2 SNEGSKA (reference sequence). This CDR3 comprises 15 residues. The CDR3 coding sequence is TGCAGTGCTAGAGGGGCAGGGCGGGTACTTTCACCCCTCCACTTT. Its translation: CSARGAGRVLSPLHF.

This clonotype appeared many times. The J gene is TRBJ2-1, the V gene TRBV19; weak D call: TRBD2 (7 bases). The length of the CDR3 is 17 residues. V was clipped by 7 bases and J by 3 bases, with 22 bases between them. CDR1 LNHDA and CDR2 SQIVND come from the germline V gene (reference sequence). The CDR3 loop reads CASTNRWGLADYNEQFF. The CDR3 nucleotides read TGTGCCAGTACCAACCGCTGGGGGCTAGCGGACTACAATGAGCAGTTCTTC.

Turning to this clonotype: A read error may explain this, as a much larger clone is one base away. The chain recombines TRBV5-5 with TRBJ2-5, with D maybe TRBD2 (6 bases). The germline V gene has CDR1 SGHKS and CDR2 YYEKEE (reference sequence). The CDR3 totals 12 residues. CDR3 residues: CASRLAGQNQYF. DNA for the CDR3: TGTGCCAGCAGATTGGCGGGGCAGAACCAGTACTTC.

This clonotype was observed at least ten times. The rearrangement links TRBV19 to TRBJ2-4, with TRBD2 matching 10 bases. V lost 3 bases to trimming and J lost 6 bases; unmatched junction nucleotides: 5. Germline V gene data show CDR1 as LNHDA and CDR2 as SQIVND (reference sequence). This CDR3 is 15 amino acids long. Here the CDR3 DNA reads TGTGCCAGTAGTATGCTAGCGGGGGCTAGAAACATTCAGTACTTC. Its protein product is CASSMLAGARNIQYF.

The chain employs TRBV6-1 and TRBJ2-1; a weak D match, TRBD1 (5 bases). The germline V gene encodes CDR1 MNHNS and CDR2 SASEGT. Trimming left V 2 bases short and J 4 bases short, with 15 bases between. The CDR3 is 16 residues long. The CDR3 DNA follows: TGTGCCAGCAGTGAATCGGTGGGGCCTCGTTACAATGAGCAGTTCTTC. Translated, it gives CASSESVGPRYNEQFF.

This clonotype was found many times. V usage is TRBV19 and J usage is TRBJ2-3; D possibly corresponds to TRBD2 (6 bases). Germline V gene sequence: CDR1 LNHDA, CDR2 SQIVND (reference sequence). V lost 6 bases to trimming and J lost 2 bases, with 30 bases between them. The CDR3 covers 20 residues. CDR3 sequence: CASRGGGSRVRTPITDTQYF. Here the CDR3 DNA reads TGTGCCAGTAGGGGAGGAGGGAGTAGGGTCCGCACTCCGATCACAGATACGCAGTATTTT.

For this clonotype: This may come from a read error, since a much larger clone is one base off. The genes are TRBV5-6 and TRBJ2-3; 10 nucleotides agree with TRBD1. J was trimmed by 5 bases and V by 5 bases; bases with no gene match: 5. Germline CDR1 SGHDT, CDR2 YYEEEE. The CDR3 is 14 residues long. In DNA form, the CDR3 reads TGTGCCAGCAGAAGGGACAGGGGTGTAGATACGCAGTATTTT. Its translation: CASRRDRGVDTQYF.

In its sample, this clonotype was seen many times. The chain links TRBV5-1 to TRBJ2-4, with D tentatively TRBD1 or TRBD2 (5 bases each). The CDR3 loop spans 13 amino acids. The germline V gene has CDR1 SGHRS and CDR2 YFSETQ. V was clipped by 4 bases and J by 9 bases, with 14 bases between them. In DNA form, the CDR3 reads TGCGCCAGCAGCCCGGGGCCGGTCGGCATTCAGTACTTC. Translated: CASSPGPVGIQYF. Supplemented by reference TRBV5-1 and TRBJ2-4, the full variable domain reads KAGVTQTPRYLIKTRGQQVTLSCSPISGHRSVSWYQQTPGQGLQFLFEYFSETQRNKGNFPGRFSGRQFSNSRSEMNVSTLELGDSALYLCASSPGPVGIQYFGAGTRLSVL.

This clonotype counts as medium-sized. The chain joins TRBV12-3 or TRBV12-4 to TRBJ2-2; 8 nucleotides line up with TRBD1. V was clipped by 5 bases and J by 4 bases; unmatched bases: 6. The CDR3 is made up of 15 amino acids. The DNA of the CDR3 is TGTGCCAGCAGTGGACAGGGATCGACCACCGGGGAGCTGTTTTTT. Residues: CASSGQGSTTGELFF.

V and J are TRBV6-2 or TRBV6-3 and TRBJ2-1, with TRBD1 matching over 8 bases. The germline V gene encodes CDR1 MNHEY and CDR2 SVGEGT. The CDR3 has 13 residues. Germline trimming cut 6 bases from V and 2 bases from J; bases unmatched to any gene: 0. The CDR3 spells CASRDRAYNEQFF. CDR3 nucleotide sequence: TGTGCCAGCAGGGACAGGGCCTACAATGAGCAGTTCTTC.

This clonotype was found once. The junction does not match germline at one end; this may be a read error. The chain recombines TRBV6-5 with TRBJ1-2; 7 nucleotides agree with TRBD1. The germline V gene encodes CDR1 MNHEY and CDR2 SVGAGI. This CDR3 contains 13 residues. The CDR3 DNA reads as TGTGCCAGCAGTTCCGACAGGGATGTTGGCTACGCCTTC. This gives the protein CASSSDRDVGYAF.

In this sample, this clonotype turned up many times. The chain is built from TRBV6-1 and TRBJ2-1; 12 bases match TRBD2. The CDR3 runs to 17 residues. Per germline, CDR1 MNHNS and CDR2 SASEGT. Germline trimming cut 7 bases from V and 3 bases from J; bases unmatched to any gene: 10. CDR3 residues: CASTERTSGAFYNEQFF. CDR3 nucleotide sequence: TGTGCCAGCACCGAAAGGACTAGCGGGGCCTTCTACAATGAGCAGTTCTTC.

V and J are TRBV5-1 and TRBJ2-2; 9 bases match TRBD2. J was trimmed by 4 bases and V by 0 bases; bases with no gene match: 4. The CDR3 has 16 amino acids. Germline CDR1 is SGHRS and CDR2 is YFSETQ. CDR3 nucleotide sequence: TGCGCCAGCAGCTTGGCTAGCGGGATTGGCACCGGGGAGCTGTTTTTT. It codes for CASSLASGIGTGELFF.

This clonotype came up many times. The genes are TRBV3-1 and TRBJ2-1, with 10 bases fitting TRBD2. The CDR3 has 14 amino acids. Germline trimming cut 6 bases from V and 7 bases from J; bases unmatched to any gene: 6. Germline lookup yields CDR1 LGHDT and CDR2 YNNKEL (reference sequence). The chain's CDR3 is CASRERGGRNEQFF. CDR3 DNA: TGTGCCAGCAGAGAGCGGGGGGGCCGGAATGAGCAGTTCTTC.

This clonotype was counted ten times or more. CDR3: CATAGGAGTGELFF. Here the CDR3 DNA reads TGTGCCACTGCGGGGGGGGCGGGGACCGGGGAGCTGTTTTTT. The rearrangement uses TRBV6-1 and TRBJ2-2; 9 bases are a match to TRBD2. The CDR3 is 14 amino acids. Germline CDR1 reads MNHNS; CDR2 reads SASEGT. With V trimmed by 10 bases and J by 5 bases, 8 bases remained unmatched.

This clonotype was observed once. V and J are TRBV5-1 and TRBJ2-2; D may correspond to TRBD1 or TRBD2 (5 bases each). V shed 4 bases and J shed 11 bases, with 9 bases lying between them. Germline assignment: CDR1 SGHRS and CDR2 YFSETQ. This CDR3 region has 11 residues. CDR3 sequence (DNA): TGCGCCAGCAGCGAGGGGTGTGAGCTGTTTTTT. This encodes CASSEGCELFF.

To note about this clonotype: This sequence is one base from a far larger clone and is likely a read error. The chain employs TRBV6-4 and TRBJ2-7; D is uncertain. The CDR3 has 13 residues. CDR1 and CDR2 from the germline V gene are MRHNA and SNTAGT. V was pared by 5 bases and J by 1 base, with 9 bases between. DNA of the CDR3: TGTGCCAGCAGTATTCACCGATCCTACGAGCAGTACTTC. Its protein product is CASSIHRSYEQYF.

The chain couples TRBV7-2 to TRBJ2-1, with TRBD2 matching over 9 bases. The CDR3 is 14 residues long. J was trimmed by 6 bases and V by 5 bases; bases with no gene match: 5. In germline, CDR1 is SGHTA, CDR2 FQGNSA. Written as DNA, the CDR3 is TGTGCCAGCAGCCAGCTAGCGGGGACCAATGAGCAGTTCTTC. This encodes CASSQLAGTNEQFF.

Many counts were recorded for this clonotype. V gene TRBV20-1 combines with J gene TRBJ2-1; possibly TRBD2 for D (6 bases). Germline-derived CDR1 and CDR2 are DFQATT and SNEGSKA (reference sequence). The ends were cut back, 7 bases at V and 5 bases at J, with 15 bases in the middle. The CDR3 consists of 13 residues. Here the CDR3 reads CSVRREVDNEQFF. Written as DNA, the CDR3 is TGCAGTGTTAGGAGGGAGGTAGACAATGAGCAGTTCTTC.